A single sample is the source of the 10 T cell receptor beta chains below, sequenced in a study of blood T cell repertoires in COVID-19 (dated by TCRdb to the early 2020s). The library was produced with the immunoSEQ multiplex PCR assay. TCRdb re-hosts the immuneACCESS table, in-frame sequences only. Its copies lack some clones; in the studies checked, an unresolved V gene accounts for under half of them, and the cause for the rest is not known. Counted in this sample were fewer than 35,000 clones; roughly nine tenths of them appeared once. The top ten constitute nearly 10% of the sample. The specimen was peripheral blood. The receptors shown here come from a human donor with active COVID-19. The donor label of this sample is uncertain.

In DNA form, the CDR3 reads TGTGCCAGCAGTTACGTGGGGGGAGGCTACACCTTC. Translating it yields CASSYVGGGYTF. This chain uses TRBV6-5 with TRBJ1-2, with D possibly being TRBD1 (5 bases). V was cut by 2 bases and J by 8 bases, with 9 bases left in between. CDR3 length: 12 residues. Germline V CDR1 and CDR2: MNHEY, SVGAGI.

The V gene is TRBV5-1, the J gene TRBJ2-2, with 10 bases matching TRBD2. From germline, CDR1 is SGHRS and CDR2 YFSETQ. There are 15 residues in the CDR3. V was clipped by 4 bases and J by 5 bases; unmatched bases: 5. CDR3 coding DNA: TGCGCCAGCAGCCTAGCGGGGGTGTTGACCGGGGAGCTGTTTTTT. This gives the protein CASSLAGVLTGELFF.

The V gene is TRBV9, the J gene TRBJ2-3; D remains unclear. The ends were cut back, 0 bases at V and 3 bases at J, with 8 bases in the middle. Germline CDR1 is SGDLS and CDR2 is YYNGEE. This CDR3 is 14 amino acids long. The CDR3 here is CASSVEYYTDTQYF. The DNA of the CDR3 is TGTGCCAGCAGCGTAGAATACTATACAGATACGCAGTATTTT.

This chain connects TRBV19 to TRBJ1-2; D possibly corresponds to TRBD1 (6 bases). Germline values: CDR1 LNHDA, CDR2 SQIVND (reference sequence). This CDR3 comprises 16 residues. Trimming shortened V by 2 bases and J by 2 bases, and 15 bases separated the two germline ends. The CDR3 region has the DNA TGTGCCAGTAGTATAAAACCGGGGACACAGAACTATGGCTACACCTTC. Its translation is CASSIKPGTQNYGYTF.

The gene calls are TRBV2 and TRBJ1-6; TRBD1 matches 7 bases. Germline V lookup: CDR1 SNHLY, CDR2 FYNNEI. V shed 3 bases, J shed 4 bases, and the junction held 6 bases outside the gene matches. The CDR3 runs to 16 residues. This CDR3 is CASSEETGFYNSPLHF. The CDR3, as DNA: TGTGCCAGCAGTGAGGAGACAGGGTTTTATAATTCACCCCTCCACTTT.

This chain links TRBV9 with TRBJ2-5; 15 bases map to TRBD2. The V gene end was trimmed by 2 bases and the J gene end by 3 bases; junction bases not matched to a gene: 2. The CDR3 runs 16 residues. CDR1 and CDR2 from the germline V gene are SGDLS and YYNGEE. The CDR3 region is CASSVGTSGGKETQYF. The CDR3 bases are TGTGCCAGCAGCGTTGGGACTAGCGGGGGGAAAGAGACCCAGTACTTC. Looking up the rest from reference TRBV9 and TRBJ2-5 gives the full variable domain: DSGVTQTPKHLITATGQRVTLRCSPRSGDLSVYWYQQSLDQGLQFLIQYYNGEERAKGNILERFSAQQFPDLHSELNLSSLELGDSALYFCASSVGTSGGKETQYFGPGTRLLVL.

This sequence joins TRBV7-2 and TRBJ2-5; 13 nucleotides match TRBD2. Germline V lookup: CDR1 SGHTA, CDR2 FQGNSA. V shed 0 bases, J shed 4 bases, and the junction held 11 bases outside the gene matches. This CDR3 spans 19 amino acids. In nucleotides, the CDR3 is TGTGCCAGCAGCTTAGCTTTTTCTGGGACTAGCGGGAAGGGAGAGACCCAGTACTTC. Encoded protein: CASSLAFSGTSGKGETQYF.

The V call is TRBV6-2 or TRBV6-3, the J call TRBJ2-3; 13 positions match TRBD2. CDR1 and CDR2 (germline): MNHEY, SVGEGT. V was clipped by 4 bases and J by 8 bases; unmatched bases: 9. CDR3 length: 16 residues. This chain's CDR3 is CASSFSRLAGGGTQYF. For the CDR3, the DNA is TGTGCCAGCAGTTTCTCTAGACTAGCGGGGGGAGGTACGCAGTATTTT.

The chain recombines TRBV5-5 with TRBJ2-7, with TRBD1 matching over 10 bases. CDR1 is SGHKS and CDR2 is YYEKEE in the germline V gene (reference sequence). V shed 3 bases, J shed 6 bases, and the junction held 6 bases outside the gene matches. This CDR3 contains 14 residues. The CDR3 nucleotides are TGTGCCAGCAGCTCCGCCGGGACAGGGGTCGAGCAGTACTTC. The encoded protein is CASSSAGTGVEQYF.

The chain joins TRBV19 to TRBJ2-7; 9 nucleotides align to TRBD2. The length of the CDR3 is 17 residues. In germline, CDR1 is LNHDA, CDR2 SQIVND (reference sequence). V lost 1 base and J lost 0; bases outside the gene matches: 7. For the CDR3, the DNA is TGTGCCAGTAGTATAGGACGTAGCGGGGGCCTCTCCTACGAGCAGTACTTC. This codes for CASSIGRSGGLSYEQYF.